The 19 T cell receptor beta chains reported below all come from one sample, sequenced in a study of CD8+CD57+ T cells in acquired aplastic anemia. Genomic DNA templated the TCR beta VDJ and CDR3 profiling. TCRdb recomputed calls from the reads with MiXCR, one row per CDR3 protein. In the table there are over 150,000 distinct CDR3 sequences, around half of which are singletons. The sequencing input was sorted CD4+, CD8+, or CD8+CD57+ T cells (not recorded which) from PBMCs. The receptors derive from a human donor in good health, serving as a control.

This clonotype came up many times. The chain joins TRBV7-8 to TRBJ1-1, with a tentative D call TRBD1 (5 bases). CDR1 is SGHVS, CDR2 FQNEAQ, per germline. The CDR3 is 18 amino acids. The V and J ends lost 5 bases and 4 bases respectively, with 26 bases between them. The CDR3 reads CASSQERPPGPLGTEAFF. CDR3 nucleotides: TGTGCCAGCAGCCAAGAGAGGCCCCCAGGGCCCCTGGGCACTGAAGCTTTCTTT.

The chain uses TRBV12-3 or TRBV12-4 and TRBJ2-2; TRBD2 matches 11 bases. The ends lost 6 bases at V and 6 bases at J; junction bases unmatched: 9. This CDR3 spans 16 amino acids. The CDR3 protein is CASSSHFSGGAGELFF. CDR3 sequence (DNA): TGTGCCAGCAGCTCTCATTTTAGCGGGGGGGCCGGGGAGCTGTTTTTT.

The sample holds many counts of this clonotype. This chain joins TRBV28 and TRBJ1-2, with D unclear. Germline-derived CDR1 and CDR2 are MDHEN and SYDVKM. Trimming cost V 6 bases and J 0 bases, with 20 bases left between them. The CDR3 totals 17 residues. The chain's CDR3 is CASSTVDPAWANYGYTF. In DNA form, the CDR3 reads TGTGCCAGCAGCACCGTCGATCCAGCCTGGGCTAACTATGGCTACACCTTC.

This chain uses TRBV15 with TRBJ2-3; TRBD1 is a possible D gene (6 bases). Germline CDR1 is LNHNV and CDR2 is YYDKDF (reference sequence). The CDR3 sequence is 14 residues long. V lost 7 bases and J 0 bases, leaving 11 bases between the germline ends. The CDR3 DNA follows: TGTGCCACCACCGCGGACAGTAGCACAGATACGCAGTATTTT. Translating gives CATTADSSTDTQYF.

This clonotype was found many times. The rearrangement joins TRBV20-1 to TRBJ2-7; no clear D gene. Germline V gives CDR1 DFQATT, CDR2 SNEGSKA (reference sequence). The CDR3 runs to 11 residues. The V end was cut by 3 bases, the J end by 2 bases, with 5 bases between. The CDR3: CSASSAYEQYF. CDR3 in DNA: TGCAGTGCTAGTTCAGCCTACGAGCAGTACTTC.

With regard to this clonotype: Germline and junction disagree at one end, which may indicate a read error. This chain links TRBV6-5 with TRBJ2-2; D not resolved. CDR3 length equals 13 residues. Germline V gene data show CDR1 as MNHEY and CDR2 as SVGAGI. CDR3 sequence (DNA): TGTGCCATCAGTGCGTTAATAAGCGGGGAGCTGTTTTTT. It codes for CAISALISGELFF.

The chain recombines TRBV20-1 with TRBJ2-7; 7 bases are a match to TRBD2. CDR1 and CDR2 from the germline V gene are DFQATT and SNEGSKA (reference sequence). V shed 0 bases, J shed 3 bases, and the junction held 8 bases outside the gene matches. CDR3 length: 15 residues. CDR3 amino acids: CSARERGASGYEQYF. The CDR3 DNA reads TGCAGTGCTAGAGAGCGGGGAGCTAGCGGCTACGAGCAGTACTTC.

The CDR3 DNA reads TGTGCCAGCAAAGGGGCTAGCGGGGAGCTGTTTTTT. Its translation is CASKGASGELFF. J is TRBJ2-2 and V is TRBV7-9; a possible D gene is TRBD1 (5 bases). Germline CDR1 and CDR2: SEHNR and FQNEAQ (reference sequence). Trimming took 7 bases from V and 7 from J, leaving 10 bases between them. The CDR3 runs to 12 residues.

About this clonotype: The junction differs from germline at one of its ends, possibly a read error. The V call is TRBV15, the J call TRBJ1-2, with 12 bases aligning to TRBD1. Germline CDR1 LNHNV, CDR2 YYDKDF (reference sequence). This CDR3 spans 15 amino acids. CDR3 region: CASSLVGTGGRGYTF. Written as DNA, the CDR3 is TGTGCCAGCAGCCTAGTAGGGACAGGGGGCCGAGGCTACACCTTC.

This clonotype has ten or more counts. The gene calls are TRBV20-1 and TRBJ1-2; 10 nucleotides line up with TRBD1. This CDR3 is built from 15 residues. The J segment lost 2 bases and the V segment lost 6 bases, leaving 9 bases of the junction unmatched. From germline, CDR1 is DFQATT and CDR2 SNEGSKA (reference sequence). The CDR3 bases are TGCAGTGCCATGACAGGGGGCCGATCCAACTATGGCTACACCTTC. Translated, it gives CSAMTGGRSNYGYTF.

The chain has TRBV14 and TRBJ2-2, with D possibly TRBD2 on 5 matching bases. Trimming removed 3 bases at V and 7 bases at J, with 6 bases between. Germline lookup yields CDR1 SGHDN and CDR2 FVKESK. This CDR3 comprises 12 residues. This CDR3 reads CASSHRDGELFF. The CDR3 DNA reads as TGTGCCAGCAGCCACCGGGACGGGGAGCTGTTTTTT.

DNA for the CDR3: TGTGCCACCAGTGCCACCGGTAGGACAGGAGAAGAGCAGTACTTC. It encodes CATSATGRTGEEQYF. The V gene is TRBV24-1, the J gene TRBJ2-7, with 7 nucleotides matching TRBD1. This CDR3 region has 15 residues. Trimming removed 5 bases from V and 7 bases from J; junction bases left unmatched: 13. The V gene's germline CDR1 is KGHDR and CDR2 SFDVKD.

This clonotype was counted a single time. This sequence joins TRBV5-6 and TRBJ1-6; no reliable D call. This CDR3 has 15 amino acids. Germline V gene data show CDR1 as SGHDT and CDR2 as YYEEEE. Trimming left V 1 base short and J 8 bases short, with 13 bases between. The chain's CDR3 is CASSLRSGRDSPLHF. In nucleotides, the CDR3 is TGTGCCAGCAGCTTGAGATCCGGAAGGGATTCACCCCTCCACTTT. Full variable domain (missing parts from reference TRBV5-6 and TRBJ1-6): DAGVTQSPTHLIKTRGQQVTLRCSPKSGHDTVSWYQQALGQGPQFIFQYYEEEERQRGNFPDRFSGHQFPNYSSELNVNALLLGDSALYLCASSLRSGRDSPLHFGNGTRLTVT.

The chain carries TRBV29-1 and TRBJ2-5, with 13 bases identical to TRBD2. The CDR3 spans 15 residues. The V and J ends lost 5 bases and 6 bases, in that order; junction bases with no gene match: 9. The V gene's germline CDR1 is SQVTM and CDR2 ANQGSEA. Written as DNA, the CDR3 is TGCAGCGTTAGACTAGCGGGGGGCGGGACGAAGACCCAGTACTTC. It is translated as CSVRLAGGGTKTQYF.

This clonotype was counted at least ten times. The chain links TRBV7-3 to TRBJ2-2; tentative D call: TRBD1 (6 bases). Germline-derived CDR1 and CDR2 are SGHTA and FQGTGA. The CDR3 is 16 amino acids. Trimming shortened V by 1 base and J by 0 bases, and 9 bases separated the two germline ends. CDR3 DNA sequence: TGTGCCAGCAGCTTAAACGCAGGGGCGAACACCGGGGAGCTGTTTTTT. Translated, it gives CASSLNAGANTGELFF.

This clonotype has a count of ten or more. The J gene is TRBJ2-7, the V gene TRBV10-3; 8 bases match TRBD1. V was pared by 10 bases and J by 0 bases, with 8 bases of the junction left unmatched. Germline CDR1 reads ENHRY; CDR2 reads SYGVKD. The CDR3 spans 14 residues. In nucleotides, the CDR3 is TGTGCCACCTCGGGACAGGAAATCTCCTACGAGCAGTACTTC. This translates into CATSGQEISYEQYF.

This clonotype came up many times. This rearrangement joins TRBV12-5 to TRBJ2-1, with TRBD2 identical over 13 bases. CDR1 and CDR2 from the germline V gene are LGHNT and FRNRAP. The J segment lost 8 bases and the V segment lost 4 bases, leaving 5 bases of the junction unmatched. The CDR3 contains 15 residues. The CDR3 protein is CASGSGLAGVDEQFF. CDR3 coding DNA: TGTGCTAGTGGTTCAGGACTAGCGGGGGTGGATGAGCAGTTCTTC.

The CDR3 sequence: CASSQERGSTDTQYF. DNA of the CDR3: TGTGCCAGCAGCCAAGAAAGGGGCTCCACAGATACGCAGTATTTT. This chain uses TRBV14 with TRBJ2-3, with TRBD1 as a possible D gene (5 bases). The CDR3 sequence is 15 residues long. Between the trimmed V and J ends, which lost 0 bases and 2 bases, there was a span of 9 bases. Germline V lookup: CDR1 SGHDN, CDR2 FVKESK.

The chain employs TRBV15 and TRBJ1-1, with TRBD1 identical over 7 bases. V was pared by 2 bases and J by 7 bases, with 13 bases of the junction left unmatched. Germline V gives CDR1 LNHNV, CDR2 YYDKDF (reference sequence). This CDR3 is 16 amino acids long. The CDR3 is CATSRRTGGTTNEAFF. Written as DNA, the CDR3 is TGTGCCACCAGCAGACGGACAGGAGGAACAACTAATGAAGCTTTCTTT.